A selection of T cell receptor beta chains follows, all from one sample in a study of blood T cells in healthy people across ages. TCRdb re-called the 5' RACE reads through MiXCR, storing one row per CDR3 protein. The sample lists hundreds of thousands of distinct CDR3 sequences; around 40% were seen once. Sequencing used blood. The receptor set was obtained from a woman aged 60 to 75 in good health. The CDR3 runs from the conserved cysteine through the conserved F or W.

v_call: TRBV5-1; cdr3_aa: CASSRATFSSYEQYF
v_call: TRBV7-9; cdr3_aa: CASSFQTVLNTEAFF
v_call: TRBV27; cdr3_aa: CASSDGERETQYF
v_call: TRBV6-1; cdr3_aa: CASSGETYGYTF
v_call: TRBV27; cdr3_aa: CASSFSNRVDSPLHF
v_call: TRBV11-2; cdr3_aa: CASSPLVGGSYNEQYF
v_call: TRBV7-9; cdr3_aa: CASSPRDREDRTQYF
v_call: TRBV3-1; cdr3_aa: CASSQGGDKSVTF
v_call: TRBV29-1; cdr3_aa: CSAEEGPGGYTF
v_call: TRBV4-3; cdr3_aa: CASSPIGLAGGRDEQFF
v_call: TRBV11-2; cdr3_aa: CASSYTSSGGARDTQYF